Listed below are T cell receptor beta chains from one sample, sequenced in a study of cytomegalovirus exposure and HLA in healthy donors. Only in-frame clones appear in the TCRdb table, and some are missing; sequencing was by immunoSEQ multiplex PCR. The profile shows 160,000 or so clones, 81% of them singletons. What was sequenced was PBMCs. Every receptor here comes from a middle-aged man in good health and CMV-seropositive. The CDR3 runs from the conserved cysteine through the conserved F or W. D genes are given only for firm matches. Expanded clones get a size class; other rows say once, few or many, or leave the size out.

j_gene | d_gene | abundance | v_gene | CDR3nt | CDR3aa
TRBJ2-5 | - | - | TRBV7-2 | TGTGCCAGCAGCTTCCCCTTCCAGACCCAGTACTTC | CASSFPFQTQYF
TRBJ1-5 | - | - | TRBV5-1 | TGCGCCAGCAGCCTACAGGGTAGCAATCAGCCCCAGCATTTT | CASSLQGSNQPQHF
TRBJ1-4 | - | - | TRBV28 | TGTGCCAGCAGTTTCCCGAGACTAAATAATGAAAAACTGTTTTTT | CASSFPRLNNEKLFF
TRBJ2-2 | TRBD1 | - | TRBV7-3 | TGTGCCAGCAGCCCCCGACAGGGGCACACCGGGGAGCTGTTTTTT | CASSPRQGHTGELFF
TRBJ2-1 | TRBD1 | - | TRBV7-2 | TGTGCCAGCAGCTTAGAAAGGGGGCTTCCGGAAACGGCTAGGTTCTTC | CASSLERGLPETARFF
TRBJ2-2 | - | - | TRBV18 | TGTGCCAGCTCACCATCGACAGTTAATCACCAGACGAACGCCGGGGAGCTGTTTTTT | CASSPSTVNHQTNAGELFF
TRBJ1-5 | TRBD1 | few | TRBV5-8 | TGTGCCAGCAGCCCCCAGACAGGGCTTCAGCCCCAGCATTTT | CASSPQTGLQPQHF
TRBJ1-2 | TRBD1 | - | TRBV9 | TGTGCCAGCAGCCAGGGGGACGGCTATGGCTACACCTTC | CASSQGDGYGYTF
TRBJ2-4 | - | - | TRBV4-2 | TGTGCCAGCAGCCAAGATGGCTCGTGGGCCAAAAACATTCAGTACTTC | CASSQDGSWAKNIQYF
TRBJ2-3 | - | few | TRBV28 | TGTGCCAGCAGTTTGAGTGGTACGCAGTATTTT | CASSLSGTQYF
TRBJ2-3 | TRBD2 | - | TRBV5-1 | TGCGCCAGCAGCCCTAATAGCGGGAGAAACGCAGATACGCAGTATTTT | CASSPNSGRNADTQYF
TRBJ2-3 | TRBD1 | - | TRBV5-1 | TGCGCCAGCAGCTCGCAAGGACAGGGTAGCACAGATACGCAGTATTTT | CASSSQGQGSTDTQYF
TRBJ1-1 | - | - | TRBV29-1 | TGCAGCGTTGGCTTAGCGTATGGAAACACTGAAGCTTTCTTT | CSVGLAYGNTEAFF
TRBJ1-3 | - | - | TRBV9 | TGTGCCAGCAGCGTAGACATTGAATTTGGAAACACCATATATTTT | CASSVDIEFGNTIYF
TRBJ1-2 | - | - | TRBV7-2 | TGTGCCAGCAGCTTAGCGCTCGGCGGGAGCGCCTATGGCTACACCTTC | CASSLALGGSAYGYTF
TRBJ2-3 | - | - | TRBV28 | TGTGCCAGCAGTCCCTACCCATCACTGGGGGCCACAGATACGCAGTATTTT | CASSPYPSLGATDTQYF
TRBJ2-7 | - | - | TRBV15 | TGTGCCACCAGCAGCGAAGGGACTTTTTACCCCCGGCCCTACGAGCAGTACTTC | CATSSEGTFYPRPYEQYF
TRBJ2-1 | TRBD2 | - | TRBV12-5 | TGTGCTAGTGGTTCAGACCCCTCTAGCGGGGGGATTGGTGAGCAGTTCTTC | CASGSDPSSGGIGEQFF
TRBJ1-5 | - | - | TRBV7-8 | TGTGCCAGCAGCTTAGGCGACGGACAGAATCAGCCCCAGCATTTT | CASSLGDGQNQPQHF
TRBJ1-2 | TRBD1 | - | TRBV9 | TGTGCCAGCAGCGGTACAGGGGGAAGAGCTAACTATGGCTACACCTTC | CASSGTGGRANYGYTF
TRBJ2-5 | TRBD2 | - | TRBV7-3 | TGTGCCAGCAGCTTGTCGGGACTAGCGGAAGAGACCCAGTACTTC | CASSLSGLAEETQYF
TRBJ2-6 | - | - | TRBV7-3 | TGTGCCAGCAGCCTGACAGGCCCTGGGGCCAACGTCCTGACTTTC | CASSLTGPGANVLTF